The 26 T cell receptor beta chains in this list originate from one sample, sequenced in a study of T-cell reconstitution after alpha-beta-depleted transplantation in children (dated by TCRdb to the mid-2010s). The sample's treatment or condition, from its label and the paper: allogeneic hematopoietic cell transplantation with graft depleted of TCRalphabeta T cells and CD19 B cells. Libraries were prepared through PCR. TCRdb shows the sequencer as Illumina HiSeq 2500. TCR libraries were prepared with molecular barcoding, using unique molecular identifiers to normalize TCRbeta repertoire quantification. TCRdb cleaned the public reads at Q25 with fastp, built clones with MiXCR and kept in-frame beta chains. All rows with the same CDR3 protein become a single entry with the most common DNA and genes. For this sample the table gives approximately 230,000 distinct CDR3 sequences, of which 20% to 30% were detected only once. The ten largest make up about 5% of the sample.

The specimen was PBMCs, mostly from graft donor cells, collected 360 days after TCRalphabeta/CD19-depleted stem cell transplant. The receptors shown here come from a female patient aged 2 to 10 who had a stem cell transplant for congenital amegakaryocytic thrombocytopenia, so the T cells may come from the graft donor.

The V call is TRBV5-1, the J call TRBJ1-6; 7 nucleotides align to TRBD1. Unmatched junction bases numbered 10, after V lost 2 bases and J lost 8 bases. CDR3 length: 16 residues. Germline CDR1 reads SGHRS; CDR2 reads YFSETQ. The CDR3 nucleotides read TGCGCCAGCAGCTTTGGAGGGGGCGAACGCGATTCACCCCTCCACTTT. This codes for CASSFGGGERDSPLHF.

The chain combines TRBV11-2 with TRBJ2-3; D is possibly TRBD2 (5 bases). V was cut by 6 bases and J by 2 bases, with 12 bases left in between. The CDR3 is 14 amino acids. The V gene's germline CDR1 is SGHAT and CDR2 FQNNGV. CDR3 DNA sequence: TGTGCCAGCAGGCCGAGCGGAACCACAGATACGCAGTATTTT. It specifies CASRPSGTTDTQYF.

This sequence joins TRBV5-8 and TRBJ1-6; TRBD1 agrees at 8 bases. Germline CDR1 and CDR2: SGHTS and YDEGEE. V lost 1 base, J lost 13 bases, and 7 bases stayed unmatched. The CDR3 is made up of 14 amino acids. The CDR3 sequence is CASSLQGALFPLHF. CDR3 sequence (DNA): TGTGCCAGCAGCTTGCAGGGGGCGCTTTTTCCCCTCCACTTT.

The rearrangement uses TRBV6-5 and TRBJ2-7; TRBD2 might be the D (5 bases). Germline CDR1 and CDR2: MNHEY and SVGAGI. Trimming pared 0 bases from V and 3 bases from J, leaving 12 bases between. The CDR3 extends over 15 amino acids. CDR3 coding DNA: TGTGCCAGCAGTTACTCGAGAGGGAATAGCTACGAGCAGTACTTC. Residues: CASSYSRGNSYEQYF.

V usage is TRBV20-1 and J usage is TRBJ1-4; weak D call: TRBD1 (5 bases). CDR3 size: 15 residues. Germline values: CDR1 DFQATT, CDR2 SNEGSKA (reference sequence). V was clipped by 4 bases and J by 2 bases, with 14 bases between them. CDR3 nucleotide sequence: TGCAGTGCTAACCTCCAGGGAGGGACTAATGAAAAACTGTTTTTT. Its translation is CSANLQGGTNEKLFF.

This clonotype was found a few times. CDR3: CSVEGAGAGELFF. The CDR3 bases are TGCAGCGTTGAAGGGGCGGGAGCCGGGGAGCTGTTTTTT. The chain has TRBV29-1 and TRBJ2-2; 7 bases match TRBD2. Germline V CDR1 and CDR2: SQVTM, ANQGSEA. The J segment lost 6 bases and the V segment lost 1 base, leaving 2 bases of the junction unmatched. CDR3 length: 13 residues.

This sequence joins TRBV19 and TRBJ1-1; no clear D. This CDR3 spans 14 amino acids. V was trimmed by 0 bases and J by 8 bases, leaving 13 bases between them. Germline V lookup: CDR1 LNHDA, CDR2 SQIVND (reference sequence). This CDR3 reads CASSIDREDPEAFF. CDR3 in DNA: TGTGCCAGTAGTATAGATCGAGAAGACCCCGAAGCTTTCTTT. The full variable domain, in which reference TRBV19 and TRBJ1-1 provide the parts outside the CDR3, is DGGITQSPKYLFRKEGQNVTLSCEQNLNHDAMYWYRQDPGQGLRLIYYSQIVNDFQKGDIAEGYSVSREKKESFPLTVTSAQKNPTAFYLCASSIDREDPEAFFGQGTRLTVV.

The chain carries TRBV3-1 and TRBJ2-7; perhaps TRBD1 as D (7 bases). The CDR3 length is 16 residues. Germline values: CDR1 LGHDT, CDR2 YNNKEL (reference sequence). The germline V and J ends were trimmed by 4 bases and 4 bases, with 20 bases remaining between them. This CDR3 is CASSPPGGIRVYEQYF. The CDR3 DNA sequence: TGTGCCAGCAGCCCACCAGGGGGGATAAGGGTGTACGAGCAGTACTTC.

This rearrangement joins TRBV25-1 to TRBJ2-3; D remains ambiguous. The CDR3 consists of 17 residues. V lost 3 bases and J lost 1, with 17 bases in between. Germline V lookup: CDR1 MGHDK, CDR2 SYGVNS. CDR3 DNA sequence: TGTGCCAGCAGTGATACCGGAGACCAAACCCGCACAGATACGCAGTATTTT. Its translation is CASSDTGDQTRTDTQYF.

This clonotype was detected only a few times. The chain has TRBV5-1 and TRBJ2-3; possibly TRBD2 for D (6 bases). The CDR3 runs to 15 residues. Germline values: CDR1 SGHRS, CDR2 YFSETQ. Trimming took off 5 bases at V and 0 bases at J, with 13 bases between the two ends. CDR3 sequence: CASRTGTVSTDTQYF. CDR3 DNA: TGCGCCAGCAGGACCGGGACTGTTAGCACAGATACGCAGTATTTT.

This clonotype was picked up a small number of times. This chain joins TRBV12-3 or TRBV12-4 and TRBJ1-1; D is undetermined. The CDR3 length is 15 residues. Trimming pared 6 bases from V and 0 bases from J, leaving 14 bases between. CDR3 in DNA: TGTGCCAGCAGCCCTACACCTTATATGAACACTGAAGCTTTCTTT. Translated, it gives CASSPTPYMNTEAFF.

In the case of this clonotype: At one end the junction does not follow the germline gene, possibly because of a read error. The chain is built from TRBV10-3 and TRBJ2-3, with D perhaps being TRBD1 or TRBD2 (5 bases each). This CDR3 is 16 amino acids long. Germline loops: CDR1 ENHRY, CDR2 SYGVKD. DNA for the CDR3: TGTGCCGTCAGAGACCCTAGTGTGGGGGACACAGATACGCAGTATTTT. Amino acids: CAVRDPSVGDTDTQYF.

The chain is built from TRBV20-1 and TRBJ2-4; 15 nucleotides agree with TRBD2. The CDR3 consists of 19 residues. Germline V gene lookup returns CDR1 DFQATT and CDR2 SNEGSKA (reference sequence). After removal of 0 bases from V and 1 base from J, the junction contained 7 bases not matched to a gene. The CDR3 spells CSARDPGLAGGDAKNIQYF. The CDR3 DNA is TGCAGTGCTAGAGACCCGGGACTAGCGGGGGGCGATGCCAAAAACATTCAGTACTTC.

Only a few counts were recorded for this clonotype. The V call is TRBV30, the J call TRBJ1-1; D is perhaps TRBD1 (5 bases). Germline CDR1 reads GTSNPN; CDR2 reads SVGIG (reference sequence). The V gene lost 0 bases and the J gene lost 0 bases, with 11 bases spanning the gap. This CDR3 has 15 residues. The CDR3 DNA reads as TGTGCCTGGAGTGTAGGGGAGGGGATGAACACTGAAGCTTTCTTT. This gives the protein CAWSVGEGMNTEAFF.

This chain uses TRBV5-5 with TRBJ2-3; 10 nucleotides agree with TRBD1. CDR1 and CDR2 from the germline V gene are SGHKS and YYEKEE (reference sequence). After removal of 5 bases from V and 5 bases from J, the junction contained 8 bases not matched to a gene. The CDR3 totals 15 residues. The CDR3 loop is CASSSGTGDGDTQYF. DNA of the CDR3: TGTGCCAGCAGTTCCGGGACAGGGGATGGAGATACGCAGTATTTT.

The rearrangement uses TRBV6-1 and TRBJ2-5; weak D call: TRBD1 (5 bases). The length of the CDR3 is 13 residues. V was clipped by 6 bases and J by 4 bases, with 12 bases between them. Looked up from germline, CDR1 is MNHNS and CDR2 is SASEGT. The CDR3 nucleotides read TGTGCCAGCAGATTGACAGTACCAGAGACCCAGTACTTC. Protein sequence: CASRLTVPETQYF.

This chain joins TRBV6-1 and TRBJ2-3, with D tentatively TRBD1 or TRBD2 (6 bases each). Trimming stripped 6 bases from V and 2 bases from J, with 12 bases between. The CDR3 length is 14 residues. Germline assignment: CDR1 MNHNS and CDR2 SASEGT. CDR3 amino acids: CASREGGFTDTQYF. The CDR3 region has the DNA TGTGCCAGCAGGGAGGGGGGATTCACAGATACGCAGTATTTT.

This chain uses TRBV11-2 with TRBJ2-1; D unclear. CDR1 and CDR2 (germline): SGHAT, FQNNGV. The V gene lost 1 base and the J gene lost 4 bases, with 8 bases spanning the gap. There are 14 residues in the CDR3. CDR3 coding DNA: TGTGCCAGCAGCTTAGTATTACTATACAATGAGCAGTTCTTC. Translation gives CASSLVLLYNEQFF.

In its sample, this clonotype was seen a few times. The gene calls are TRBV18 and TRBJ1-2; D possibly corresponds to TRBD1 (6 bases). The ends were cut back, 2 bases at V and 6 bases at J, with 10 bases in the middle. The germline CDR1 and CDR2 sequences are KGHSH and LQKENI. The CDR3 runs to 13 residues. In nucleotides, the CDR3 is TGTGCCAGCTCACCAGAGGCAGGGGATGGCTACACCTTC. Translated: CASSPEAGDGYTF.

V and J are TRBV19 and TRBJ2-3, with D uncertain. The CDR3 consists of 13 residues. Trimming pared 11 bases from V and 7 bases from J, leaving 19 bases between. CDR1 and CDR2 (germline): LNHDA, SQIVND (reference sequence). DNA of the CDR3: TGTGCCTCTAGAGACCACGGATCGAATACGCAGTATTTT. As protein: CASRDHGSNTQYF. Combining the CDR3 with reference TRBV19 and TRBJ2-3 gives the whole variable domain DGGITQSPKYLFRKEGQNVTLSCEQNLNHDAMYWYRQDPGQGLRLIYYSQIVNDFQKGDIAEGYSVSREKKESFPLTVTSAQKNPTAFYLCASRDHGSNTQYFGPGTRLTVL.

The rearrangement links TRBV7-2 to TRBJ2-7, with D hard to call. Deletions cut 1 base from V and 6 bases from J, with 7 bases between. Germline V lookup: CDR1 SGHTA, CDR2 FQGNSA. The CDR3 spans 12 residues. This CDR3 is CASSLVQPEQYF. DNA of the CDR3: TGTGCCAGCAGCTTAGTGCAGCCCGAGCAGTACTTC.

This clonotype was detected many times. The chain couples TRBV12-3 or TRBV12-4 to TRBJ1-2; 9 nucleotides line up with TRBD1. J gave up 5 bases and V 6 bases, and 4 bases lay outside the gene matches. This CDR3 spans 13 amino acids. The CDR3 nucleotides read TGTGCCAGCAGGTTCGGGACAGGGTATGGCTACACCTTC. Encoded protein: CASRFGTGYGYTF.

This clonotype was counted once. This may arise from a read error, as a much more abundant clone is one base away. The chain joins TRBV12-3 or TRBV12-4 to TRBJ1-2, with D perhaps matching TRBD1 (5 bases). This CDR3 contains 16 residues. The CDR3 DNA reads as TGTGCCAGCAGTTCAGAGACCCACGGGCGGGGCTATGACTACACCTTC. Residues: CASSSETHGRGYDYTF.

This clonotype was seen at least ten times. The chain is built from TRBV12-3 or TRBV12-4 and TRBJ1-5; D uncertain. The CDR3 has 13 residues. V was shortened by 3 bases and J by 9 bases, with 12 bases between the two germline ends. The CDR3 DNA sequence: TGTGCCAGCAGTTTTGGGTCAGGCTCGCCCCAGCATTTT. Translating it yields CASSFGSGSPQHF.

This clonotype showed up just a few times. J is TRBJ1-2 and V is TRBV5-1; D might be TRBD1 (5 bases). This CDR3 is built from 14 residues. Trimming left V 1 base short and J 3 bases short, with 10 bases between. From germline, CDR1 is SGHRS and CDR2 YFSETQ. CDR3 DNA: TGCGCCAGCAGCTTGTTTACAGGCGACTATGGCTACACCTTC. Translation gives CASSLFTGDYGYTF.

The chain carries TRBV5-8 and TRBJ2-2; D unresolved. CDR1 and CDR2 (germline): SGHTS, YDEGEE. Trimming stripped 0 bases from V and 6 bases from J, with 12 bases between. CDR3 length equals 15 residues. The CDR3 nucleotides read TGTGCCAGCAGCTTGGAGACGTTTTTGCCCGGGGAGCTGTTTTTT. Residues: CASSLETFLPGELFF.